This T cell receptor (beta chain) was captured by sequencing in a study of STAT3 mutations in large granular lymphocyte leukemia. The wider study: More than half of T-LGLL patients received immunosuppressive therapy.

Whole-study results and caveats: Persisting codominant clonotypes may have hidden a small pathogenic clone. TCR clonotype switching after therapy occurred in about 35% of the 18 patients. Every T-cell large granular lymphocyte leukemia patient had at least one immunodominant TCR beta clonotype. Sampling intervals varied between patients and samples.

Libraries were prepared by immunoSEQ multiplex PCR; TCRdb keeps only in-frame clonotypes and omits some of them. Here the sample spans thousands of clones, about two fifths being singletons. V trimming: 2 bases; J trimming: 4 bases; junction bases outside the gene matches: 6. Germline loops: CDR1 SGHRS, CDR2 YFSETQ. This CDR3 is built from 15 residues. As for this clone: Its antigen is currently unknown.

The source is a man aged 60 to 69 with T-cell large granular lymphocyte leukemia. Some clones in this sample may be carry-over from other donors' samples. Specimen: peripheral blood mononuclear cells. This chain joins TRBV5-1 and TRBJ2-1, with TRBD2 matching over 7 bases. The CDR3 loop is CASSLQRGDYNEQFF. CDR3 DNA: TGCGCCAGCAGCTTACAGCGGGGAGATTACAATGAGCAGTTCTTC.